This paragraph reports one T cell receptor beta chain. Its cognate antigen has yet to be identified. No per-base quality is available; no much larger clone lies one base away. Libraries were made using the immunoSEQ multiplex PCR assay. TCRdb took this table from immuneACCESS and kept in-frame rearrangements with V and J called. Such tables lack part of the clones; where checked against another copy, unresolved V genes explain under half of the gap, and the rest is unexplained. Counted in this sample were some 13,000 clones; 70% of them appeared once. The top ten hold roughly 11% of the sample. The entry originates in a study of CD4+ T cells in melanoma (dated by TCRdb to between 2021 and 2024). Looking at the study overall: Neoantigen-specific CD4+ T cells in human melanoma were what the study investigated.

The donors were melanoma patients. According to the germline V gene, CDR1 reads SGHRS and CDR2 reads YFSETQ. Relative to germline, V is missing 1 base and J is missing 1 base, with 12 bases of the junction outside any gene match. The CDR3, cysteine through phenylalanine, is 18 amino acids long. Just the 54-base CDR3 DNA is kept, in frame starting at base 1. Study-level results and caveats: Neoantigen-specific CD4+ T cells in melanoma were reported to have a range of differentiation states. Neoantigen-specific CD4+ T cells were reported to be correlated with the function of CD8+ T cells, macrophages and B cells.

The receptor comes from a human donor with melanoma. Sequencing input: cells from a culture (not recorded whether cultured in vitro). The rearranged chain carries TRBV5-1 and TRBJ1-1; the central 8 bases match TRBD1. This receptor has the CDR3 CASSLIVGSDRENTEAFF. At the DNA level, the sequence is TGCGCCAGCAGCTTGATCGTGGGGTCGGACAGGGAGAACACTGAAGCTTTCTTT.